These T cell receptor beta chains were read from a single sample in a study of cytomegalovirus exposure and HLA in healthy donors. Assay used: immunoSEQ multiplex PCR; TCRdb lists only in-frame clones, some missing. The profile shows over 150,000 clones, around 73% of them singletons. Sequenced material: PBMCs. The receptors come from a woman younger than 35 in good health and CMV-seropositive. Each CDR3 is given with its conserved first and last residue. The D gene is left open where the match is weak. Rows may omit the clone size; those that give it use once, few, many or a size class.

abundance: once
j_gene: TRBJ2-3
v_gene: TRBV7-3
d_gene: TRBD2
CDR3aa: CASSSLAGGADTQYF
CDR3nt: TGTGCCAGCAGCTCCCTAGCGGGGGGGGCAGATACGCAGTATTTT

abundance: once
j_gene: TRBJ1-5
v_gene: TRBV12-5
d_gene: .
CDR3aa: CASGFTAVGNQPQHF
CDR3nt: TGTGCTAGTGGTTTCACAGCGGTTGGCAATCAGCCCCAGCATTTT

abundance: .
j_gene: TRBJ1-6
v_gene: TRBV7-9
d_gene: .
CDR3aa: CASSLGLSSYNSPLHF
CDR3nt: TGTGCCAGCAGCTTAGGGTTGAGCTCCTATAATTCACCCCTCCACTTT

abundance: few
j_gene: TRBJ1-5
v_gene: TRBV27
d_gene: TRBD1
CDR3aa: CASSLNRDRMASNQPQHF
CDR3nt: TGTGCCAGCAGTTTAAATAGGGACAGGATGGCCTCTAATCAGCCCCAGCATTTT

abundance: .
j_gene: TRBJ1-2
v_gene: TRBV27
d_gene: TRBD1
CDR3aa: CASSLYGTAGGYTF
CDR3nt: TGTGCCAGCAGCCTTTACGGGACAGCCGGTGGCTACACCTTC

abundance: .
j_gene: TRBJ1-2
v_gene: TRBV2
d_gene: .
CDR3aa: CASKEGAHGYTF
CDR3nt: TGTGCCAGCAAAGAGGGCGCCCATGGCTACACCTTC

abundance: few
j_gene: TRBJ2-7
v_gene: TRBV18
d_gene: TRBD1
CDR3aa: CASSHRDSGAYEQYF
CDR3nt: TGTGCCAGCTCACATAGGGACAGCGGTGCCTACGAGCAGTACTTC

abundance: .
j_gene: TRBJ2-3
v_gene: TRBV5-1
d_gene: .
CDR3aa: CASSTGDTDTQYF
CDR3nt: TGCGCCAGCAGCACGGGAGACACAGATACGCAGTATTTT

abundance: .
j_gene: TRBJ2-5
v_gene: TRBV29-1
d_gene: .
CDR3aa: CSVEPTAAETQYF
CDR3nt: TGCAGCGTTGAACCCACAGCGGCAGAGACCCAGTACTTC

abundance: .
j_gene: TRBJ1-2
v_gene: TRBV10-3
d_gene: .
CDR3aa: CAISEGGNGYTF
CDR3nt: TGTGCCATCAGTGAGGGGGGGAATGGCTACACCTTC

abundance: .
j_gene: TRBJ1-6
v_gene: TRBV5-4
d_gene: TRBD1
CDR3aa: CASSLDGQALPLHF
CDR3nt: TGTGCCAGCAGCTTGGATGGACAGGCCCTACCCCTCCACTTT

abundance: .
j_gene: TRBJ2-1
v_gene: TRBV4-2
d_gene: TRBD2
CDR3aa: CASSPRDGGTYNEQFF
CDR3nt: TGTGCCAGCAGCCCTCGCGACGGGGGGACCTACAATGAGCAGTTCTTC

abundance: few
j_gene: TRBJ1-2
v_gene: TRBV5-4
d_gene: TRBD1
CDR3aa: CASSLGQGDYGYTF
CDR3nt: TGTGCCAGCAGCCTCGGACAGGGCGACTATGGCTACACCTTC

abundance: few
j_gene: TRBJ1-2
v_gene: TRBV5-6
d_gene: .
CDR3aa: CASSNRANYGYTF
CDR3nt: TGTGCCAGCAGCAACCGAGCTAACTATGGCTACACCTTC

abundance: .
j_gene: TRBJ1-3
v_gene: TRBV7-9
d_gene: .
CDR3aa: CASSSEDTIYF
CDR3nt: TGTGCCAGCAGCTCAGAGGACACCATATATTTT

abundance: .
j_gene: TRBJ2-3
v_gene: TRBV18
d_gene: .
CDR3aa: CASSPRHGGQYF
CDR3nt: TGTGCCAGCTCACCACGCCACGGGGGTCAGTATTTT

abundance: few
j_gene: TRBJ2-5
v_gene: TRBV4-3
d_gene: .
CDR3aa: CASSQVGARETQYF
CDR3nt: TGCGCCAGCAGCCAAGTGGGCGCCCGGGAGACCCAGTACTTC

abundance: few
j_gene: TRBJ2-1
v_gene: TRBV4-1
d_gene: .
CDR3aa: CASSPPGLGSYNEQFF
CDR3nt: TGCGCCAGCAGCCCCCCGGGGTTGGGCTCCTACAATGAGCAGTTCTTC

abundance: .
j_gene: TRBJ2-1
v_gene: TRBV2
d_gene: TRBD2
CDR3aa: CASSDGGGYNEQFF
CDR3nt: TGTGCCAGCAGTGACGGGGGGGGCTACAATGAGCAGTTCTTC

abundance: .
j_gene: TRBJ2-5
v_gene: TRBV7-2
d_gene: .
CDR3aa: CASSFPNQETQYF
CDR3nt: TGTGCCAGCAGCTTTCCAAACCAAGAGACCCAGTACTTC

abundance: .
j_gene: TRBJ2-6
v_gene: TRBV14
d_gene: TRBD1
CDR3aa: CASSQELTGFSGANVLTF
CDR3nt: TGTGCCAGCAGCCAAGAATTGACAGGGTTTAGTGGGGCCAACGTCCTGACTTTC

abundance: .
j_gene: TRBJ2-2
v_gene: TRBV11-2
d_gene: .
CDR3aa: CASSSSAQPRATGELFF
CDR3nt: TGTGCCAGCAGCTCCTCGGCCCAACCGCGGGCTACCGGGGAGCTGTTTTTT

abundance: .
j_gene: TRBJ2-5
v_gene: TRBV5-4
d_gene: TRBD1
CDR3aa: CASSLEGTGKETQYF
CDR3nt: TGTGCCAGCAGCTTGGAGGGGACAGGAAAAGAGACCCAGTACTTC

abundance: few
j_gene: TRBJ1-1
v_gene: TRBV25-1
d_gene: TRBD1
CDR3aa: CASNRQGTEAFF
CDR3nt: TGTGCCAGCAATAGACAGGGGACTGAAGCTTTCTTT